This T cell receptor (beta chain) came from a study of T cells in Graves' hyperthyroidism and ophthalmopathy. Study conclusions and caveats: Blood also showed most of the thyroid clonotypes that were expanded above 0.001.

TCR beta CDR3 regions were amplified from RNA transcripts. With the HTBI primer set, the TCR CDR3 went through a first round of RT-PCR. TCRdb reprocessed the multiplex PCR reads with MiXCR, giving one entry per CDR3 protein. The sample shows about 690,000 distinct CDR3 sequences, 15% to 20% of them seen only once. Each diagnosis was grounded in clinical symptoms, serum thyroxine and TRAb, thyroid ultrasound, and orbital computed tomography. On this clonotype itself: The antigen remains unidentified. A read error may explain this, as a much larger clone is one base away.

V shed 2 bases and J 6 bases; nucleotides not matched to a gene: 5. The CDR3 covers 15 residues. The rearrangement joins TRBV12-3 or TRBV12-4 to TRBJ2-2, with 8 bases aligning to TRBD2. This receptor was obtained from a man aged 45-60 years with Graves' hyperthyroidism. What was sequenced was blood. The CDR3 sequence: CASSLPGGGAGELFF. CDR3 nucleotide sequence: TGTGCCAGCAGTTTACCGGGAGGGGGGGCCGGGGAGCTGTTTTTT.